This section outlines one T cell receptor (beta chain) sequence together with its context. The sample has other DNA sequences that encode this CDR3 too. Sequencing used immunoSEQ multiplex PCR; TCRdb keeps in-frame clones, though not all of them. The repertoire holds 130,000 or so clones, with 70% to 85% as singletons. The data are from a study of blood T cell repertoires in COVID-19. CDR1 is SGHTA, CDR2 FQGNSA, per germline. V gave up 5 bases and J gave up 5 bases; unmatched junction bases: 5. The CDR3 runs 13 residues. Input material: peripheral blood. The receptor comes from a woman at least 80 years old with acute or convalescent COVID-19. The chain carries TRBV7-2 and TRBJ2-5; 7 nucleotides match TRBD1. CDR3 region: CASSTGQQETQYF. The CDR3 DNA is TGTGCCAGCAGCACGGGACAGCAGGAGACCCAGTACTTC. The full variable domain, in which reference TRBV7-2 and TRBJ2-5 provide the parts outside the CDR3, is GAGVSQSPSNKVTEKGKDVELRCDPISGHTALYWYRQSLGQGLEFLIYFQGNSAPDKSGLPSDRFSAERTGGSVSTLTIQRTQQEDSAVYLCASSTGQQETQYFGPGTRLLVL.